The clone carrying this T cell receptor beta chain was detected once. V lost 3 bases and J 2 bases, leaving 11 bases between the germline ends. Germline V gene sequence: CDR1 MNHNY, CDR2 SVGAGI (reference sequence). The CDR3 runs to 14 residues. Libraries were prepared by immunoSEQ multiplex PCR; TCRdb keeps only in-frame clonotypes and omits some of them. The sample carries about 120,000 clones, about 74% recorded once. The data were taken from a study of blood T cell repertoires in COVID-19. Sequences were obtained from peripheral blood. The V call is TRBV6-6, the J call TRBJ2-7, with D perhaps TRBD2 (6 bases). This clonotype was sampled from a human donor in a cohort sampled during active COVID-19. CDR3 protein: CASSYLAAAYEQYF. The CDR3 DNA is TGTGCCAGCAGTTATTTAGCGGCAGCCTACGAGCAGTACTTC.